Listed here is a single T cell receptor (beta chain). Methods used by the authors: Amplification of reference gene primers was used by the study to estimate nucleated cell counts. TCRdb's table, derived via immunoSEQ multiplex PCR, lists solely in-frame clones and lacks some. That table furnishes V, J and clone size, whereas the DNA furnished D and trimming. The repertoire holds under 150,000 clones, about 87% seen once, with about 28% in the top ten. The data are from a study of blood T cell repertoires in COVID-19. The overall study: Samples came from the United States, Italy and Spain, spanning acute and convalescent COVID-19. In each case, the material was cDNA or gDNA derived from T cells, B-cell-depleted T cells, or PBMCs.

V lost 4 bases and J lost 6; bases outside the gene matches: 3. The CDR3 runs 15 residues. The germline gives CDR1 SGHRS, CDR2 YFSETQ. This sequence joins TRBV5-1 and TRBJ2-3, with TRBD2 matching over 15 bases. Sequences were obtained from peripheral blood. The TCR originated in a human donor in a cohort sampled during active COVID-19. This chain's CDR3 is CASSAGTSGGDTQYF. CDR3 bases: TGCGCCAGCAGCGCCGGGACTAGCGGGGGGGATACGCAGTATTTT.